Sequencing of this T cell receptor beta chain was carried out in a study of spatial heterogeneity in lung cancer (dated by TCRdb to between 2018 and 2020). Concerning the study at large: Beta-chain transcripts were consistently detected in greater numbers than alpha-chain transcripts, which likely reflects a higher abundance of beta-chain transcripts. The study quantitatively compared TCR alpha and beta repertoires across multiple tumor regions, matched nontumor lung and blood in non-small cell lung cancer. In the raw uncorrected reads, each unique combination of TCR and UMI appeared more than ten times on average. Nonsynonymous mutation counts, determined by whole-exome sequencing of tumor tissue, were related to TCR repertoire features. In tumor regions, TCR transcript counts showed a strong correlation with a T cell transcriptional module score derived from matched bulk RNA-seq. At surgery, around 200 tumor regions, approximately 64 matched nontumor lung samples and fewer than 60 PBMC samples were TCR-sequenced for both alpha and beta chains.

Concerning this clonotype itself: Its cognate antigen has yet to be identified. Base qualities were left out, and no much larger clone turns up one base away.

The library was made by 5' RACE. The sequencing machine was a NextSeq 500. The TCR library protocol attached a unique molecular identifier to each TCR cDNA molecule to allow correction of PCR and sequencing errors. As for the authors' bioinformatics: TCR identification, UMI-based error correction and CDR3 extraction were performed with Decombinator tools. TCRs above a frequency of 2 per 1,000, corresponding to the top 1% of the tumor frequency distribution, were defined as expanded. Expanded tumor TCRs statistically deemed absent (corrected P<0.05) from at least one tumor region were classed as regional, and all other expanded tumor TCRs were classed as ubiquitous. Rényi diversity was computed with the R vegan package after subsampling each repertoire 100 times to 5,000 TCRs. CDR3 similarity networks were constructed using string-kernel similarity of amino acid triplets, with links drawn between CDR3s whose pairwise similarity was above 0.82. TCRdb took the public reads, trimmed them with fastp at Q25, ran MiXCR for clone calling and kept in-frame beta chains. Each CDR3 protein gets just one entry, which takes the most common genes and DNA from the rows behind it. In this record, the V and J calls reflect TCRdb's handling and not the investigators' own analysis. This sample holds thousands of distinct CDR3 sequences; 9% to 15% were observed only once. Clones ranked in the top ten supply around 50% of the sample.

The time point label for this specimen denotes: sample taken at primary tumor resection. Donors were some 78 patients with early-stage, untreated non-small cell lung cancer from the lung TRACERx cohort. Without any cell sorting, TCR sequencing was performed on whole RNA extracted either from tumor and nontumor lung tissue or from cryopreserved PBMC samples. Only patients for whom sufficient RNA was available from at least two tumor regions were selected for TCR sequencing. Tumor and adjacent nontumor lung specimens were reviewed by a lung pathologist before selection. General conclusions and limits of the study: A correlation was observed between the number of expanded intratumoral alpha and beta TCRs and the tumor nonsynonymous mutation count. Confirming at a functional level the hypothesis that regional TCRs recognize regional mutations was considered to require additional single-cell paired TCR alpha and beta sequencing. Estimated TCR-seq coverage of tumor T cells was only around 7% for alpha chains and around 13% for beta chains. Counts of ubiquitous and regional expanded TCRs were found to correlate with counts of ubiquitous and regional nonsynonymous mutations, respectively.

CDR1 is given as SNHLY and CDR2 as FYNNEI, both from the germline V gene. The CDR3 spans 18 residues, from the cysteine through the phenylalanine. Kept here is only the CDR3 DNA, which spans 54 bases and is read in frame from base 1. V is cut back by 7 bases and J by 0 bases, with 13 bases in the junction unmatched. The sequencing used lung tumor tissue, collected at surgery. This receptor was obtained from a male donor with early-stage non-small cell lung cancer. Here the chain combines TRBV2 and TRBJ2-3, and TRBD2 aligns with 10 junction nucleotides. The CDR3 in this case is CASTRPSSGGVSTDTQYF. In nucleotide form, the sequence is TGTGCCAGCACCAGGCCGTCTAGCGGGGGAGTTAGCACAGATACGCAGTATTTT.